Below, 3 T cell receptor beta chains from the same sample are listed, as sequenced in a study of blood T cell repertoires in COVID-19 (dated by TCRdb to the early 2020s). Libraries came from the immunoSEQ multiplex PCR assay. TCRdb obtained this table from immuneACCESS and retained in-frame rearrangements with V and J assigned. These tables miss some clones; where compared with another copy, unresolved V genes account for less than half of the shortfall, and the remainder is unexplained. This sample is represented by just under 350,000 clones; 65% to 85% of them were singletons. The ten top clones hold 3% of the sample. The specimen was peripheral blood. The receptors come from a man aged 25-45 years with active or convalescent COVID-19.

This chain links TRBV19 with TRBJ2-1, with 7 bases fitting TRBD2. J was trimmed by 3 bases and V by 1 base; bases with no gene match: 6. This CDR3 region has 16 residues. CDR1 is LNHDA, CDR2 SQIVND, per germline (reference sequence). The CDR3 DNA reads as TGTGCCAGTAGTATAGGAGGCGGGAGAGGCTACAATGAGCAGTTCTTC. This codes for CASSIGGGRGYNEQFF.

The rearrangement joins TRBV4-3 to TRBJ1-1; 8 bases are shared with TRBD1. With 2 bases clipped from V and 3 bases from J, the junction kept 17 bases outside the gene matches. The CDR3 runs to 19 residues. Germline lookup yields CDR1 LGHNA and CDR2 YSLEER. The CDR3 is CASSQIPLFRGLSHTEAFF. The CDR3 coding sequence is TGCGCCAGCAGCCAAATACCCCTCTTCAGGGGGCTCTCGCACACTGAAGCTTTCTTT.

The gene calls are TRBV9 and TRBJ1-4, with 8 nucleotides matching TRBD1. Germline CDR1 and CDR2: SGDLS and YYNGEE. The CDR3 spans 17 residues. Losses at the gene ends were 6 bases for V and 4 bases for J; bases not matched to a gene: 14. CDR3 in DNA: TGTGCCAGCACCAGCTCGATGACAGGGGACTATAATGAAAAACTGTTTTTT. This encodes CASTSSMTGDYNEKLFF. The whole variable domain, remainder taken from reference TRBV9 and TRBJ1-4, is DSGVTQTPKHLITATGQRVTLRCSPRSGDLSVYWYQQSLDQGLQFLIQYYNGEERAKGNILERFSAQQFPDLHSELNLSSLELGDSALYFCASTSSMTGDYNEKLFFGSGTQLSVL.